The present entry profiles one T cell receptor (beta chain) with its context. The target antigen is unknown. This sample is part of a study of long-term antiretroviral therapy in people with HIV. Study-wide results and limits: No data on ART adherence, viral resistance or therapy changes.

The run of the v3.0 immunoSEQ assay was at survey level. Clones were read by immunoSEQ multiplex PCR, and TCRdb kept only the in-frame ones, dropping some. The repertoire consists of about 30,000 clones, with roughly 87% occurring once and the leading ten covering more than 0.8%. Germline V gives CDR1 MDHEN, CDR2 SYDVKM. Deletions cut 7 bases from V and 3 bases from J, with 16 bases between. The CDR3 totals 14 residues. This specimen was unsorted PBMCs, taken 2 years after starting antiretroviral therapy. This receptor was obtained from a man between 45 and 60 years old with HIV. The rearrangement joins TRBV28 to TRBJ2-7; either TRBD1 or TRBD2 may supply D (5 bases each). The DNA of the CDR3 is TGTGCCAGCATCCCTGGGGGACCCAGCTACGAGCAGTACTTC. Its translation: CASIPGGPSYEQYF. The full variable domain, completed using reference TRBV28 and TRBJ2-7, is DVKVTQSSRYLVKRTGEKVFLECVQDMDHENMFWYRQDPGLGLRLIYFSYDVKMKEKGDIPEGYSVSREKKERFSLILESASTNQTSMYLCASIPGGPSYEQYFGPGTRLTVT.